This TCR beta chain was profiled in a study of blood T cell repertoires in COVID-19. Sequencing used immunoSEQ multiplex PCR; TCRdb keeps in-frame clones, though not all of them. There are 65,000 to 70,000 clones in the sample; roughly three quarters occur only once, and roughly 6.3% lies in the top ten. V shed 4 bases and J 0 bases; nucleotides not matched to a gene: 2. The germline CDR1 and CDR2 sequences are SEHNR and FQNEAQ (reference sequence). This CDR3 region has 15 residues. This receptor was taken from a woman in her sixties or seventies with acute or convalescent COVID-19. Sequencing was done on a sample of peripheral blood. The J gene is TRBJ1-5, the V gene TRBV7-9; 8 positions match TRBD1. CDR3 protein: CASSSTGGSNQPQHF. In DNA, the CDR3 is TGTGCCAGCAGCTCAACAGGGGGTAGCAATCAGCCCCAGCATTTT.